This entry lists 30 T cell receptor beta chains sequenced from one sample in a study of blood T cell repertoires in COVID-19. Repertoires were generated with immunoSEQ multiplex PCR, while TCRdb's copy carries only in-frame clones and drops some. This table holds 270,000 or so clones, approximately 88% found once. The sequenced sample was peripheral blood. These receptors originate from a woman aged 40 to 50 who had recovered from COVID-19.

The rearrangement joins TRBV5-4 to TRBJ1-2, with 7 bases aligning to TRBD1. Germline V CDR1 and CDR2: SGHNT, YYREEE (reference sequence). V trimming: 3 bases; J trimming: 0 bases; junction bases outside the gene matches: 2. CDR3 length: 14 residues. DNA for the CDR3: TGTGCCAGCAGCTCCGGGACAGCTAACTATGGCTACACCTTC. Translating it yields CASSSGTANYGYTF.

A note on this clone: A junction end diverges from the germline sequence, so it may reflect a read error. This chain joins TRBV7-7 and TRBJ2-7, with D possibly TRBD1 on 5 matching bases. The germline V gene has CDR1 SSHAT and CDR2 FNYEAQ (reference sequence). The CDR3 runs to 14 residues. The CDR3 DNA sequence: TGTGCTAGCAGCTTAGGCTTAGGGGACTACGAGCAGTACTTC. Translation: CASSLGLGDYEQYF. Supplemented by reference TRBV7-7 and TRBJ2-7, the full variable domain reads GAGVSQSPRYKVTKRGQDVTLRCDPISSHATLYWYQQALGQGPEFLTYFNYEAQPDKSGLPSDRFSAERPEGSISTLTIQRTEQRDSAMYRCASSLGLGDYEQYFGPGTRLTVT.

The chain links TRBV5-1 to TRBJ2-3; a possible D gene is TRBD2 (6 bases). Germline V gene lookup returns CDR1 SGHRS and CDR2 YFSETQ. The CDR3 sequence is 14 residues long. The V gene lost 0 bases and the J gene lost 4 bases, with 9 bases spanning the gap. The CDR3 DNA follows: TGCGCCAGCAGCTTGGGGGGACTTTCAGATACGCAGTATTTT. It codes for CASSLGGLSDTQYF.

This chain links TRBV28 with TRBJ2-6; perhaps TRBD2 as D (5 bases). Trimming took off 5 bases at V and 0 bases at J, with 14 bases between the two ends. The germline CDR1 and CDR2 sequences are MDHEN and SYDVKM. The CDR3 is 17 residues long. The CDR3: CASSPYDGNSGANVLTF. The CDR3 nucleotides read TGTGCCAGCAGTCCCTACGACGGGAACTCTGGGGCCAACGTCCTGACTTTC.

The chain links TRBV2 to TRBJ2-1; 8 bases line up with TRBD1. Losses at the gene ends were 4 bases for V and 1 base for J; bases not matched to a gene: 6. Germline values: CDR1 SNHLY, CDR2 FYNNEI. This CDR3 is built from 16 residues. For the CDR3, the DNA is TGTGCCAGCAGTGTGCAGGGGGCCGCATCCTACAATGAGCAGTTCTTC. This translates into CASSVQGAASYNEQFF.

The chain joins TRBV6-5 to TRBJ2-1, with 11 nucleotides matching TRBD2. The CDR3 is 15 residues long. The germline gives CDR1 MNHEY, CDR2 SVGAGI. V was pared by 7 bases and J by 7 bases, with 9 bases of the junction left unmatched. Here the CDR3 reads CASIRRASGRNEQFF. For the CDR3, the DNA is TGTGCCAGCATCCGAAGGGCTAGCGGGAGGAATGAGCAGTTCTTC.

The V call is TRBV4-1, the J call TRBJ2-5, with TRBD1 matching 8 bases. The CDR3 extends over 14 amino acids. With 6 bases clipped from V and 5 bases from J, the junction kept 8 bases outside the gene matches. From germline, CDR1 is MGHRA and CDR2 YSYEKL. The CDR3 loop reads CASSAQGVRETQYF. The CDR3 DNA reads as TGCGCCAGCAGTGCACAGGGGGTAAGGGAGACCCAGTACTTC.

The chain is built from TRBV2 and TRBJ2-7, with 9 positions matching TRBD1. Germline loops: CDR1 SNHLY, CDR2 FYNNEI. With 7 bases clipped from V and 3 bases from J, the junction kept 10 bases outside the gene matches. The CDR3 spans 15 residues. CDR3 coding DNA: TGTGCCAGCAAAGCCGGGACAGGGTCTGACTACGAGCAGTACTTC. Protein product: CASKAGTGSDYEQYF.

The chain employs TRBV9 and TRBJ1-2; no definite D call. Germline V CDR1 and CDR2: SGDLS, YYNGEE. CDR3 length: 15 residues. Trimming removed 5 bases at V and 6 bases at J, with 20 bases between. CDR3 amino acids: CASSEVPAGNDGYTF. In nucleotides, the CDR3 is TGTGCCAGCAGTGAAGTACCCGCGGGGAACGATGGCTACACCTTC. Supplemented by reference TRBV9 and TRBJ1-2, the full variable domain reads DSGVTQTPKHLITATGQRVTLRCSPRSGDLSVYWYQQSLDQGLQFLIQYYNGEERAKGNILERFSAQQFPDLHSELNLSSLELGDSALYFCASSEVPAGNDGYTFGSGTRLTVV.

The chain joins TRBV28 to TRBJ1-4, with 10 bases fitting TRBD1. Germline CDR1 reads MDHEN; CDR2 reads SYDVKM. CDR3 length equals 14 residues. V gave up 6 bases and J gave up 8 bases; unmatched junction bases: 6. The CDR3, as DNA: TGTGCCAGCAGGACAGGGGGCTCAAGGGAAAAACTGTTTTTT. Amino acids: CASRTGGSREKLFF. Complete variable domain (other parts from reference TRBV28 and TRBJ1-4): DVKVTQSSRYLVKRTGEKVFLECVQDMDHENMFWYRQDPGLGLRLIYFSYDVKMKEKGDIPEGYSVSREKKERFSLILESASTNQTSMYLCASRTGGSREKLFFGSGTQLSVL.

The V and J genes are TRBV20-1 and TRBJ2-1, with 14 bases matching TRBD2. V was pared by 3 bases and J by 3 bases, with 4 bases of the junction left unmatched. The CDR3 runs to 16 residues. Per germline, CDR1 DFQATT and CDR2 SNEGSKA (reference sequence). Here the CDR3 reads CSASEGLAGDYNEQFF. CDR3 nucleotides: TGCAGTGCTAGTGAGGGACTAGCGGGAGACTACAATGAGCAGTTCTTC.

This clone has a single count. The CDR3 loop is CASSFGTAPSYEQYF. For the CDR3, the DNA is TGTGCCAGCAGCTTTGGGACAGCACCCTCCTACGAGCAGTACTTC. J is TRBJ2-7 and V is TRBV7-2; 7 bases agree with TRBD1. The junction had 5 bases not matched to a gene; V was cut back by 3 bases and J by 0 bases. The germline V gene has CDR1 SGHTA and CDR2 FQGNSA. The CDR3 is made up of 15 amino acids.

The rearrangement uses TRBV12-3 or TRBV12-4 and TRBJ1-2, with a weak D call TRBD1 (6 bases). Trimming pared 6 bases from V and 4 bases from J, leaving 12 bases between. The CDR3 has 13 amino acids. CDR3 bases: TGTGCCAGCAGCCTTACAGGGCCCTATGGCTACACCTTC. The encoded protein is CASSLTGPYGYTF.

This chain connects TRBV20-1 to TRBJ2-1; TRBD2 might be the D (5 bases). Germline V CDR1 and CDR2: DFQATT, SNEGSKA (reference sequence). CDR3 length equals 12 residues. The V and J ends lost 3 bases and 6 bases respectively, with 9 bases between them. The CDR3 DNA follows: TGCAGTGCTAGTAGCGTCTTCAATGAGCAGTTCTTC. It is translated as CSASSVFNEQFF.

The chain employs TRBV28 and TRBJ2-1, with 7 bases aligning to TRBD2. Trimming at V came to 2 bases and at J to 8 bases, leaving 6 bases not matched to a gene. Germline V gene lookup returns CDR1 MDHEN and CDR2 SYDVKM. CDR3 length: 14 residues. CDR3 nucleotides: TGTGCCAGCAGTTTACCGGGAGGCAGCGATGAGCAGTTCTTC. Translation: CASSLPGGSDEQFF.

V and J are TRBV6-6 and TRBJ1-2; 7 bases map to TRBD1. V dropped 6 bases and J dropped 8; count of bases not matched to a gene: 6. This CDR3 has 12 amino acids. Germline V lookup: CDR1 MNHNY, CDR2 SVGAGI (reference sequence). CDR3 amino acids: CASRSGTDGYTF. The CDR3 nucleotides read TGTGCCAGCAGGTCCGGGACAGACGGCTACACCTTC.

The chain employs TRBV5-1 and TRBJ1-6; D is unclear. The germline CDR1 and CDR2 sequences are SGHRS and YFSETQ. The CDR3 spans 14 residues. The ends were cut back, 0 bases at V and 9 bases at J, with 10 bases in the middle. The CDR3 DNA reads TGCGCCAGCAGCTTGGGGGCCGCGGGTTCACCCCTCCACTTT. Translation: CASSLGAAGSPLHF.

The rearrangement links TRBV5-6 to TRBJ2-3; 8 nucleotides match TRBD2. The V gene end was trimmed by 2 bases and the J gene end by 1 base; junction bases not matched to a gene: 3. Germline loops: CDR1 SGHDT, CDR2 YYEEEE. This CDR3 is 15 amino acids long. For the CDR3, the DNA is TGTGCCAGCAGCTTAACTAGCGGTCGCACAGATACGCAGTATTTT. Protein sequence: CASSLTSGRTDTQYF.

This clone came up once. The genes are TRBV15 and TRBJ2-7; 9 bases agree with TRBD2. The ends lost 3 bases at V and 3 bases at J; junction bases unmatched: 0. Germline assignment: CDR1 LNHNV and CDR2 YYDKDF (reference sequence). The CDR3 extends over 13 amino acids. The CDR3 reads CATSSSGSYEQYF. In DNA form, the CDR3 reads TGTGCCACCAGCAGTAGCGGGAGCTACGAGCAGTACTTC.

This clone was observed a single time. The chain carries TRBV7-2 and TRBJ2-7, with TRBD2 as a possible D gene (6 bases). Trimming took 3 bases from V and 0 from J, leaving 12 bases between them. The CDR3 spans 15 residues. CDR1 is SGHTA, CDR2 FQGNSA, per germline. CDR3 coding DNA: TGTGCCAGCAGCTTGGGCGGGACGAGCTCCTACGAGCAGTACTTC. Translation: CASSLGGTSSYEQYF.

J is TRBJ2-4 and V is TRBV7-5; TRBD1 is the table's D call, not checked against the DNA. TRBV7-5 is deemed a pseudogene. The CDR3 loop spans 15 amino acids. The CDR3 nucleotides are TGTGTCAGAAGCAACCACTGCAGGGATGAAAACATTCAGTACTTC. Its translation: CVRSNHCRDENIQYF.

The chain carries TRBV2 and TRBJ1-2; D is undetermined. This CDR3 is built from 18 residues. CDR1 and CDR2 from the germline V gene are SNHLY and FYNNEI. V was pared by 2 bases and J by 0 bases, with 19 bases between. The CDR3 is CASSEQVLLTRTNYGYTF. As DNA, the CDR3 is TGTGCCAGCAGTGAACAGGTTTTATTGACCCGTACTAACTATGGCTACACCTTC.

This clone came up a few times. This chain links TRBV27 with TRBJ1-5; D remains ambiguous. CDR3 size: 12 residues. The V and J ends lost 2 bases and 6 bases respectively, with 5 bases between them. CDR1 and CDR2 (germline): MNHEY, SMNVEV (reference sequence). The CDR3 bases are TGTGCCAGCAGTTTAGTCGGTCAGCCCCAGCATTTT. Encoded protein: CASSLVGQPQHF.

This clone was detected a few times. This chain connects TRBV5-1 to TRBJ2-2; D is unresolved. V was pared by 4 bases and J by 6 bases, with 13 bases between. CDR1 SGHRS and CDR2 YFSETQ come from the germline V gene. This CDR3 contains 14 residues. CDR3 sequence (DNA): TGCGCCAGCAGCCCCGACGGTGGAGCCGGGGAGCTGTTTTTT. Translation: CASSPDGGAGELFF. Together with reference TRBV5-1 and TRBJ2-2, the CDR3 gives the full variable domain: KAGVTQTPRYLIKTRGQQVTLSCSPISGHRSVSWYQQTPGQGLQFLFEYFSETQRNKGNFPGRFSGRQFSNSRSEMNVSTLELGDSALYLCASSPDGGAGELFFGEGSRLTVL.

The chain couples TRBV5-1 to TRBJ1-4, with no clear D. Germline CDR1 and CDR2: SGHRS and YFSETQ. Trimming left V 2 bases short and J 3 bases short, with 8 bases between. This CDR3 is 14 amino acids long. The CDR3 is CASSFRGANEKLFF. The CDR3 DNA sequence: TGCGCCAGCAGCTTCAGAGGTGCTAATGAAAAACTGTTTTTT.

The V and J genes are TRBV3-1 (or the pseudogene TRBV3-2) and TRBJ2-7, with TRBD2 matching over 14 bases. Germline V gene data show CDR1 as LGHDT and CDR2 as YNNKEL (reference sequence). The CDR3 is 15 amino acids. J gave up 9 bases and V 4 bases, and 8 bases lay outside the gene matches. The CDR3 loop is CASSPGLAGVKVQYF. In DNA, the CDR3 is TGTGCCAGCAGCCCGGGACTAGCGGGGGTCAAGGTGCAGTACTTC.

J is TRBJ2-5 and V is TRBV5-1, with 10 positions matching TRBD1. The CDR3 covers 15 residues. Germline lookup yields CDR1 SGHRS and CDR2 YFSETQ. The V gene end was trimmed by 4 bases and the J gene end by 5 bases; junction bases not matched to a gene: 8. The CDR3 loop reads CASSLLGTGDETQYF. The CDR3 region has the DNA TGCGCCAGCAGCCTACTGGGGACAGGGGACGAGACCCAGTACTTC.

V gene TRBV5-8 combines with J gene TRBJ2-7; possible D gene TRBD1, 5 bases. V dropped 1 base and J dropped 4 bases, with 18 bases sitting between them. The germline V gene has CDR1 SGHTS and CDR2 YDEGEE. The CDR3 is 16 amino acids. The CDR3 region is CASSLRPQGLHYEQYF. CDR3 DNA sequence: TGTGCCAGCAGCTTGCGACCCCAGGGTCTCCATTACGAGCAGTACTTC.

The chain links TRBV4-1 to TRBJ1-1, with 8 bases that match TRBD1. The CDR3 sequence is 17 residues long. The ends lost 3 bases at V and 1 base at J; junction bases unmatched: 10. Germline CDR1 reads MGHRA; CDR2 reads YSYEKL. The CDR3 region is CASSQGGGTGQNTEAFF. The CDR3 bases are TGCGCCAGCAGCCAGGGGGGAGGGACAGGACAGAACACTGAAGCTTTCTTT.

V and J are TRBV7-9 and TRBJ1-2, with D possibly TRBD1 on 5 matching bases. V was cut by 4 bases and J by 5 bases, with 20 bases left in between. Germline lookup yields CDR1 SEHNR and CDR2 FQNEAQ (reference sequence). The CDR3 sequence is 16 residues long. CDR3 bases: TGTGCCAGCAGCTCAATCCCAGGGCAATTCAAGTATGGCTACACCTTC. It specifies CASSSIPGQFKYGYTF.